A single sample is the source of the 11 T cell receptor beta chains below, sequenced in a study of T-cell reconstitution after alpha-beta-depleted transplantation in children. Unique molecular identifiers featured in how the TCRbeta library was prepared. TCRdb re-called the PCR reads with MiXCR, one entry per CDR3 protein. The profile shows almost 250,000 distinct CDR3 sequences, roughly 25% of them singletons. Specimen: PBMCs, collected before TCRalphabeta/CD19-depleted stem cell transplant. The origin of the receptors is a girl aged 2-10 years with Fanconi anemia, due to receive a stem cell transplant.

The sample holds many counts of this clonotype. CDR3 sequence (DNA): TGCAGTGCGAGCGGGAGGGCCCGTTTATCCTACAATGAGCAGTTCTTC. Translation: CSASGRARLSYNEQFF. The V gene is TRBV20-1, the J gene TRBJ2-1; TRBD2 agrees at 10 bases. V was clipped by 6 bases and J by 1 base; unmatched bases: 9. The length of the CDR3 is 16 residues. Germline V CDR1 and CDR2: DFQATT, SNEGSKA (reference sequence).

V gene TRBV20-1 combines with J gene TRBJ2-3, with 9 nucleotides matching TRBD2. V was pared by 3 bases and J by 2 bases, with 6 bases of the junction left unmatched. The germline gives CDR1 DFQATT, CDR2 SNEGSKA (reference sequence). The CDR3 is made up of 15 amino acids. CDR3 coding DNA: TGCAGTGCTAGTCTAGCGGGACCTACCACAGATACGCAGTATTTT. Translating gives CSASLAGPTTDTQYF.

V usage is TRBV7-9 and J usage is TRBJ2-2, with D perhaps matching TRBD2 (5 bases). Trimming pared 1 base from V and 6 bases from J, leaving 6 bases between. CDR1 is SEHNR and CDR2 is FQNEAQ in the germline V gene (reference sequence). CDR3 length: 13 residues. CDR3 bases: TGTGCCAGCAGCTTAGACGGGGCCGGGGAGCTGTTTTTT. Its translation is CASSLDGAGELFF.

This clonotype was picked up many times. V usage is TRBV12-3 or TRBV12-4 and J usage is TRBJ2-2, with 8 positions matching TRBD1. The CDR3 spans 15 residues. V dropped 2 bases and J dropped 7; count of bases not matched to a gene: 6. As DNA, the CDR3 is TGTGCCAGCAGTTTACGGCAGGGGGCCGGCGGGGAGCTGTTTTTT. It specifies CASSLRQGAGGELFF.

The chain employs TRBV20-1 and TRBJ2-7, with 9 bases fitting TRBD1. CDR1 is DFQATT, CDR2 SNEGSKA, per germline (reference sequence). The CDR3 is 14 amino acids. The V segment lost 5 bases and the J segment 1 base; nucleotides outside the gene matches: 6. As DNA, the CDR3 is TGCAGTGCTCAGCACAGGGGGCCTTCCTACGAGCAGTACTTC. It is translated as CSAQHRGPSYEQYF.

The V and J genes are TRBV5-1 and TRBJ2-1; D is ambiguous. The germline V and J ends were trimmed by 0 bases and 8 bases, with 6 bases remaining between them. The CDR3 extends over 12 amino acids. Germline values: CDR1 SGHRS, CDR2 YFSETQ. The CDR3 DNA is TGCGCCAGCAGCTTGGGGGCGGATGAGCAGTTCTTC. It specifies CASSLGADEQFF.

This clonotype has just a few counts. The J gene is TRBJ2-1, the V gene TRBV21-1; TRBD2, as called in the table, went unchecked against the DNA. TRBV21-1 constitutes a pseudogene. This CDR3 contains 14 residues. The CDR3 loop reads CASSTRAVRNEQFF. The CDR3 bases are TGTGCCAGCAGCACCAGAGCGGTCAGGAATGAGCAGTTCTTC.

CDR3 amino acids: CSVDGSSGGVDTQYF. The CDR3 DNA reads TGCAGCGTTGATGGGTCTAGCGGGGGAGTAGATACGCAGTATTTT. The chain carries TRBV29-1 and TRBJ2-3; TRBD2 agrees at 10 bases. Germline lookup yields CDR1 SQVTM and CDR2 ANQGSEA. CDR3 length equals 15 residues. Trimming removed 3 bases from V and 5 bases from J; junction bases left unmatched: 8.

The chain carries TRBV7-8 and TRBJ2-1; D tentatively reads TRBD1 or TRBD2 (5 bases each). This CDR3 has 17 residues. V lost 1 base, J lost 8 bases, and 21 bases lay in between. Germline loops: CDR1 SGHVS, CDR2 FQNEAQ. CDR3 bases: TGTGCCAGCAGCTTAGACAGGAGGTTGGAGATCGGAGATGAGCAGTTCTTC. Protein product: CASSLDRRLEIGDEQFF.

The chain links TRBV5-4 to TRBJ2-6, with TRBD1 matching over 11 bases. Germline loops: CDR1 SGHNT, CDR2 YYREEE (reference sequence). The CDR3 has 17 amino acids. V lost 4 bases, J lost 2 bases, and 5 bases stayed unmatched. DNA of the CDR3: TGTGCCAGCAGCCCACCGGGACAGGGGGCTGGGGCCAACGTCCTGACTTTC. Its translation is CASSPPGQGAGANVLTF.

The rearrangement links TRBV29-1 to TRBJ1-1; D remains unclear. Germline CDR1 reads SQVTM; CDR2 reads ANQGSEA. The CDR3 has 13 amino acids. V was clipped by 3 bases and J by 0 bases, with 8 bases between them. The chain's CDR3 is CSVETRLNTEAFF. The DNA for the CDR3 is TGCAGCGTTGAGACGAGGTTGAACACTGAAGCTTTCTTT. The full variable domain, its missing parts supplied by reference TRBV29-1 and TRBJ1-1, is SAVISQKPSRDICQRGTSLTIQCQVDSQVTMMFWYRQQPGQSLTLIATANQGSEATYESGFVIDKFPISRPNLTFSTLTVSNMSPEDSSIYLCSVETRLNTEAFFGQGTRLTVV.